This TCR beta chain was captured in a study of T cell clonotyping in hematopoietic cell transplantation. Broader study findings: Graft donor and pretransplant recipient Inverse Simpson Index values predicted broader posttransplant TCR diversity. Pathologically expanded recipient clonotypes increased progressively from day 30 to day 180 as diversity fell.

As concerns this clone: Its antigen is unidentified.

The protocol was immunoSEQ multiplex PCR, while the TCRdb copy is restricted to in-frame clones and leaves out a portion. The table lists roughly 13,000 clones, 72% of them singletons, with roughly 15% in the top ten. Blood collection times were about day -28 and days 30, 100, 180 posttransplant. CDR1 and CDR2 (germline): MNHNY, SVGAGI (reference sequence). The CDR3 length is 14 residues. V dropped 11 bases and J dropped 9 bases, with 20 bases sitting between them. The sequence was collected from a male patient aged 60 to 75 who had an allogeneic stem cell transplant from an unrelated donor, so the T cells may come from the graft donor. Some clones in this sample may be carry-over from other donors' samples. The genes are TRBV6-6 and TRBJ1-6; D is possibly TRBD1 (6 bases). This specimen consisted of peripheral blood mononuclear cells, obtained 180 days after allogeneic stem cell transplant. The CDR3 sequence: CAGGGAQGSSPLHF. The CDR3 DNA sequence: TGTGCCGGAGGAGGGGCACAGGGCAGTTCACCCCTCCACTTT.